The subject of this entry is one T cell receptor beta chain. This specimen comes from a study of blood T cell repertoires in COVID-19. Study information: Samples representing acute and convalescent COVID-19 were sourced from the United States, Italy and Spain. From T cells, B-cell-depleted T cells, or PBMCs came the material, which was cDNA or gDNA.

Original handling: Reference gene primers were amplified, and this amplification served to estimate nucleated cell counts. Using immunoSEQ multiplex PCR, the repertoire was profiled, and TCRdb retains in-frame clones only, with some absent. That table gives V, J and clone size, and the DNA gave D and trimming. Among around 140,000 clones listed, about 76% were seen once. Trimming shortened V by 6 bases and J by 0 bases, and 16 bases separated the two germline ends. Germline loops: CDR1 MDHEN, CDR2 SYDVKM. This CDR3 comprises 16 residues. The chain uses TRBV28 and TRBJ2-3; D remains unclear. The sample comprised peripheral blood. The receptor was derived from a woman aged 60-70 years with active or convalescent COVID-19. The CDR3 loop reads CASSTLRPASTDTQYF. CDR3 bases: TGTGCCAGCAGCACCCTGAGGCCTGCTAGCACAGATACGCAGTATTTT.